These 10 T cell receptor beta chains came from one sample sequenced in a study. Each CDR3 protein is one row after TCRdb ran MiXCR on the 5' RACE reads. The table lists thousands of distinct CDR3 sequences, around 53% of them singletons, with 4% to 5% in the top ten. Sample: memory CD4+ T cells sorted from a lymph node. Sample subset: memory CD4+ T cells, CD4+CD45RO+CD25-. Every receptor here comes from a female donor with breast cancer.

The CDR3 loop is CSASTGTYEQYF. Here the CDR3 DNA reads TGCAGTGCGAGTACAGGGACCTACGAGCAGTACTTC. The J gene is TRBJ2-7, the V gene TRBV20-1; D might be TRBD1 (6 bases). The CDR3 runs 12 residues. Trimming shortened V by 6 bases and J by 2 bases, and 11 bases separated the two germline ends. CDR1 and CDR2 from the germline V gene are DFQATT and SNEGSKA (reference sequence).

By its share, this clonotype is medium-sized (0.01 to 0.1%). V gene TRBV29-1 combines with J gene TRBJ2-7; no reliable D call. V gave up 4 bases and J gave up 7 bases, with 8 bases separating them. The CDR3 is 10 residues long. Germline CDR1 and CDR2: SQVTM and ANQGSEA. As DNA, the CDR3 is TGCAGCGTTGTAACGGGTGAGCAGTACTTC. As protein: CSVVTGEQYF.

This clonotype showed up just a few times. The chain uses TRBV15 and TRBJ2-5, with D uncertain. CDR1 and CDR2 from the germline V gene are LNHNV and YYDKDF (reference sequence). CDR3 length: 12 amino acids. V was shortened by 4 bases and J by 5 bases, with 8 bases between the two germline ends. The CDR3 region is CATSKDMETQYF. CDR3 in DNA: TGTGCCACCAGCAAGGATATGGAGACCCAGTACTTC.

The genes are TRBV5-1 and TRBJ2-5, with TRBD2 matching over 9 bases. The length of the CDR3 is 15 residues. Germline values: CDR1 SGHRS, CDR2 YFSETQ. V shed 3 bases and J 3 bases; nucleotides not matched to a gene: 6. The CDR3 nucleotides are TGCGCCAGCAGCTCTCTAGCGGGGAAAAAAGAGACCCAGTACTTC. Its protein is CASSSLAGKKETQYF.

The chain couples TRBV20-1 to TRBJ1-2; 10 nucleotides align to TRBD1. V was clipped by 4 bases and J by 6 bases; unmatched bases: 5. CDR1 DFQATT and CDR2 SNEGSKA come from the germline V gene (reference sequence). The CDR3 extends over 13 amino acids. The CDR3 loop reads CSATRQGADGYTF. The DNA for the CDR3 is TGCAGTGCTACCCGACAGGGGGCGGATGGCTACACCTTC.

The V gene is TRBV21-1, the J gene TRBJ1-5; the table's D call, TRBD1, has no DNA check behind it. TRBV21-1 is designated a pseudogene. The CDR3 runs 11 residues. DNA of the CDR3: TGTGCCAGCAGCCTCGCAGGGACCCAGCATTTT. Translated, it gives CASSLAGTQHF.

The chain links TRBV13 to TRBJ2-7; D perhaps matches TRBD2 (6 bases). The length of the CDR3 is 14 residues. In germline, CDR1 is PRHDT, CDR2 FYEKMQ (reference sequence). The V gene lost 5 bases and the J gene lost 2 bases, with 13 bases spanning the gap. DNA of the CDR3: TGTGCCAGCAGCAAGGAGGGACTTCCCTACGAGCAGTACTTC. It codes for CASSKEGLPYEQYF.

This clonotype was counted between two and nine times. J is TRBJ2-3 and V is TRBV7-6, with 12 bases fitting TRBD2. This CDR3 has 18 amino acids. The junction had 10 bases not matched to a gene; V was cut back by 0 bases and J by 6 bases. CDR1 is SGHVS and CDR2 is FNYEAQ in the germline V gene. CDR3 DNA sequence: TGTGCCAGCAGCTTAGCTGGAACTAGCGGGGGGTACTCGGATACGCAGTATTTT. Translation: CASSLAGTSGGYSDTQYF. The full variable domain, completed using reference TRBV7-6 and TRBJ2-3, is GAGVSQSPRYKVTKRGQDVALRCDPISGHVSLYWYRQALGQGPEFLTYFNYEAQQDKSGLPNDRFSAERPEGSISTLTIQRTEQRDSAMYRCASSLAGTSGGYSDTQYFGPGTRLTVL.

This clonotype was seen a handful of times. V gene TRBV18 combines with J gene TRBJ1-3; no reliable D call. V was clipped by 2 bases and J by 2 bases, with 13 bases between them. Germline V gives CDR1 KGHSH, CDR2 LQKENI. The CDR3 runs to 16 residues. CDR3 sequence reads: CASSPGQHGTGNTIYF. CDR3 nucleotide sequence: TGTGCCAGCTCACCAGGGCAACATGGAACTGGAAACACCATATATTTT.

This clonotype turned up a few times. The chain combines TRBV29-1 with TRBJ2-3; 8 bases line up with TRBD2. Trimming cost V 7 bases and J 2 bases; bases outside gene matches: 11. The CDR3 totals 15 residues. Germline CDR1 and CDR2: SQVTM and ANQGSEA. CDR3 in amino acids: CSARILAALTDTQYF. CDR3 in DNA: TGCAGCGCCCGAATACTAGCGGCTCTCACAGATACGCAGTATTTT.